This entry features one T cell receptor beta chain sequence. This record comes from a study of blood T cell repertoires in COVID-19. In the study overall: The samples span acute and convalescent COVID-19 from the United States, Italy and Spain. The analysed material was cDNA or gDNA that came from T cells, B-cell-depleted T cells, or PBMCs.

This CDR3 is 15 amino acids long. The V gene's germline CDR1 is SGHRS and CDR2 YFSETQ. Trimming cost V 4 bases and J 3 bases; bases outside gene matches: 5. Sequencing used immunoSEQ multiplex PCR; TCRdb keeps in-frame clones, though not all of them. The sample shows 70,000 to 95,000 clones, approximately 82% of them seen only once. The receptor's source is a woman aged 45-65 years with acute or convalescent COVID-19. This rearrangement joins TRBV5-1 to TRBJ2-3; 10 nucleotides align to TRBD1. The sample taken for sequencing was peripheral blood. The CDR3 DNA follows: TGCGCCAGCAGCCCGGGGGACAGGGGAACAGATACGCAGTATTTT. Its protein is CASSPGDRGTDTQYF.